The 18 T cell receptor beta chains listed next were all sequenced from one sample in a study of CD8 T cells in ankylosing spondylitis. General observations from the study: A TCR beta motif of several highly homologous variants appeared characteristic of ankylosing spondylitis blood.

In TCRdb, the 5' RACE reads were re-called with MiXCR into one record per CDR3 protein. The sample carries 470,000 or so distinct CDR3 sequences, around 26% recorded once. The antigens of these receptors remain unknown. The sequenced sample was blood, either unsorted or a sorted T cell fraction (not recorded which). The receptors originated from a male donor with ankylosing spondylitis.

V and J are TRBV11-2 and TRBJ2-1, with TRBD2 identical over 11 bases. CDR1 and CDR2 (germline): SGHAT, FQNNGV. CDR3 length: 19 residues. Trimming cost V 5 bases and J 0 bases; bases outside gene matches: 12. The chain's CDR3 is CASSTTSGSIPSSYNEQFF. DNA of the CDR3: TGTGCCAGCAGCACCACTAGCGGGAGTATCCCAAGCTCCTACAATGAGCAGTTCTTC.

CDR3 sequence: CASSLDPVGTDTQYF. For the CDR3, the DNA is TGCGCCAGCAGCTTGGATCCCGTAGGCACAGATACGCAGTATTTT. J is TRBJ2-3 and V is TRBV5-1; no clear D. CDR3 length equals 15 residues. V shed 0 bases and J shed 1 base, with 9 bases lying between them. Germline CDR1 is SGHRS and CDR2 is YFSETQ.

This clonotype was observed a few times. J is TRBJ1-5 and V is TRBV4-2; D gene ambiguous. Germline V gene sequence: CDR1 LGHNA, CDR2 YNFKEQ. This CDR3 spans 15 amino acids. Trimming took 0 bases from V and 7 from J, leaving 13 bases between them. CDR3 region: CASSQERAPGQPQHF. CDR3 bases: TGTGCCAGCAGCCAAGAGAGGGCCCCCGGGCAGCCCCAGCATTTT.

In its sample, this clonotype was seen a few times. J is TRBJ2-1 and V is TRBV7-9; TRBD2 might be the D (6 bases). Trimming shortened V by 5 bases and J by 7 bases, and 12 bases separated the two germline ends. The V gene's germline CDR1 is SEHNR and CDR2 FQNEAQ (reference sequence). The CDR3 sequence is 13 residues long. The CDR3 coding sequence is TGTGCCAGCAGCGTCTTAGGAGGGAATGAGCAGTTCTTC. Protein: CASSVLGGNEQFF.

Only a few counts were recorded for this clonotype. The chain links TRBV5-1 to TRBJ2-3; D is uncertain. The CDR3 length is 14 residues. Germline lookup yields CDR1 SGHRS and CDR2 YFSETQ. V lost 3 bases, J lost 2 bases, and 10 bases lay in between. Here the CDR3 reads CASSSDGTTDTQYF. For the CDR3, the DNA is TGCGCCAGCAGCTCGGACGGAACCACAGATACGCAGTATTTT. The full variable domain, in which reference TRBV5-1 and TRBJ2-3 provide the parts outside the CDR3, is KAGVTQTPRYLIKTRGQQVTLSCSPISGHRSVSWYQQTPGQGLQFLFEYFSETQRNKGNFPGRFSGRQFSNSRSEMNVSTLELGDSALYLCASSSDGTTDTQYFGPGTRLTVL.

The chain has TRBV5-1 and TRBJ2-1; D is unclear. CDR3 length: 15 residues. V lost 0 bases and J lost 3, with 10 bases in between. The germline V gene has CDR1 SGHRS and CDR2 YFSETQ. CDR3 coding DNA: TGCGCCAGCAGCTTGGACGCTGGCCACTACAATGAGCAGTTCTTC. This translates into CASSLDAGHYNEQFF.

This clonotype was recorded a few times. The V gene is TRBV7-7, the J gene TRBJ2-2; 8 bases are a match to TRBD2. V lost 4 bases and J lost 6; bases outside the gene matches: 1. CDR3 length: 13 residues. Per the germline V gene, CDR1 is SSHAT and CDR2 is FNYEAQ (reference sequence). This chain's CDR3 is CASSWREAGELFF. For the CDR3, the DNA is TGTGCCAGCAGCTGGCGGGAGGCCGGGGAGCTGTTTTTT.

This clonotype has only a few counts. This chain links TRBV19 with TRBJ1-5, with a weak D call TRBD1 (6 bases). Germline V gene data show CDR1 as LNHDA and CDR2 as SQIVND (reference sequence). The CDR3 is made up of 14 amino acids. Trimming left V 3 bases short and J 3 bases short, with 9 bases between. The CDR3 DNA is TGTGCCAGTAGTATTAGGGGGAACAATCAGCCCCAGCATTTT. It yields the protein CASSIRGNNQPQHF.

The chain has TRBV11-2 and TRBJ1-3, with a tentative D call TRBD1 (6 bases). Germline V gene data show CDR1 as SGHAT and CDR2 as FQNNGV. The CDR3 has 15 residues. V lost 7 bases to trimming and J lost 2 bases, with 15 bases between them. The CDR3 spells CASTSKGVPGNTIYF. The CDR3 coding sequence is TGTGCCAGCACGTCCAAGGGGGTCCCTGGAAACACCATATATTTT.

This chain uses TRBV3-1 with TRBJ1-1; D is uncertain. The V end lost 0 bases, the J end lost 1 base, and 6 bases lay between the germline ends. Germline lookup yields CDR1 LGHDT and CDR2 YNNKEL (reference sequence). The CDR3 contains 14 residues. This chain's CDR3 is CASSQDPGNTEAFF. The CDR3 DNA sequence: TGTGCCAGCAGCCAAGATCCGGGGAACACTGAAGCTTTCTTT.

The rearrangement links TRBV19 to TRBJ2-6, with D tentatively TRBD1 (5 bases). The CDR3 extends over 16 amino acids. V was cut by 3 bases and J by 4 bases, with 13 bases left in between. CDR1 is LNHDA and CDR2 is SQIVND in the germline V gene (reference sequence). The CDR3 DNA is TGTGCCAGTAGTATGGCCCGCCAGGGAGGGGCCAACGTCCTGACTTTC. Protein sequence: CASSMARQGGANVLTF.

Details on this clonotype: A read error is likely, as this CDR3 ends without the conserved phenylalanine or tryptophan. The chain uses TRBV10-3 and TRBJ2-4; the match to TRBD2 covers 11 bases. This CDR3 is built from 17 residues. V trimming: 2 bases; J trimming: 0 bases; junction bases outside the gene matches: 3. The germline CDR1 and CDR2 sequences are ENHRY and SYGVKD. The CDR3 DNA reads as TGTGCCATCAGTGAGACTAGCGGGAGTTTAGCCAAAAACATTCAGTACTAC. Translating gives CAISETSGSLAKNIQYY.

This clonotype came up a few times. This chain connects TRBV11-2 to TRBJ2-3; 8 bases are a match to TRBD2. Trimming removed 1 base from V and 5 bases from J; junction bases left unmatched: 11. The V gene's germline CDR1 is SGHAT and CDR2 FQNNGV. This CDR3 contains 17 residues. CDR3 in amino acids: CASSLVGTRFEKDTQYF. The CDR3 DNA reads TGTGCCAGCAGCTTAGTAGGGACTAGATTCGAGAAAGATACGCAGTATTTT.

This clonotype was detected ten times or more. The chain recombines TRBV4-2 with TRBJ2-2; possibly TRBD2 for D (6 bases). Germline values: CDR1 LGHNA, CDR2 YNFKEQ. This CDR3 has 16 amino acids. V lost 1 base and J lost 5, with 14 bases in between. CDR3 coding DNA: TGTGCCAGCAGCCAAGCTTCGCGGGAAGGTACCGGGGAGCTGTTTTTT. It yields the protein CASSQASREGTGELFF.

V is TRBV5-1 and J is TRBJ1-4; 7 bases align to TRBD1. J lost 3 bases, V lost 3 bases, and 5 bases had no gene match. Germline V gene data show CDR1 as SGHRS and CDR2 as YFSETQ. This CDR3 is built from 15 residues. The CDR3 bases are TGCGCCAGCAGCTCGGGACAGACAGCTAATGAAAAACTGTTTTTT. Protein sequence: CASSSGQTANEKLFF.

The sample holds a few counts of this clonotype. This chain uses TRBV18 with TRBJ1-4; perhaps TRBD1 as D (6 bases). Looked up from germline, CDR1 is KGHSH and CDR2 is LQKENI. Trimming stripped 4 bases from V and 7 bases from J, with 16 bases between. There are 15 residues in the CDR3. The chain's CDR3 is CASSRGRGLGEKLFF. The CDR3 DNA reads TGTGCCAGCTCACGAGGTCGGGGGCTTGGTGAAAAACTGTTTTTT.

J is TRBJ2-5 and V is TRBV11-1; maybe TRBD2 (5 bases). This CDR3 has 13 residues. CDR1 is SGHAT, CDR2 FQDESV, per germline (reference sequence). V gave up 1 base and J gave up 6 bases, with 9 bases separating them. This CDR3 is CASSLELAQTQYF. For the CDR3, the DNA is TGTGCCAGCAGCTTAGAGCTAGCTCAGACCCAGTACTTC.

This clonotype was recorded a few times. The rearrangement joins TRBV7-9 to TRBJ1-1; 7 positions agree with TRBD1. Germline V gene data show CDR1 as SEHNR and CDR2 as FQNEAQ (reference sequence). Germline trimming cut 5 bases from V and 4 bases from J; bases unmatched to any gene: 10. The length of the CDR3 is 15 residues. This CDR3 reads CASSPQTGISTEAFF. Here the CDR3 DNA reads TGTGCCAGCAGCCCCCAGACAGGGATCAGCACTGAAGCTTTCTTT.